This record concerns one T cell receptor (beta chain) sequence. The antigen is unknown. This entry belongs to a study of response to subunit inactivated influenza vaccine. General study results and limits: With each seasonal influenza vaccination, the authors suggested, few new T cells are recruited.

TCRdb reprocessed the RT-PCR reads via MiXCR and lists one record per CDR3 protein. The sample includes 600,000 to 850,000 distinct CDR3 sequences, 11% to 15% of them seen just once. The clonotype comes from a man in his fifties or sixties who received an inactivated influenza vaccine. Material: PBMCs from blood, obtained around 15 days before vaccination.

The chain's CDR3 is CASSRTGFEPQHF. As DNA, the CDR3 is TGTGCCAGCTCACGGACAGGGTTTGAGCCCCAGCATTTT. The chain uses TRBV18 and TRBJ1-5; the match to TRBD1 covers 8 bases. Unmatched junction bases numbered 4, after V lost 4 bases and J lost 8 bases. CDR3 size: 13 residues. Germline lookup yields CDR1 KGHSH and CDR2 LQKENI.